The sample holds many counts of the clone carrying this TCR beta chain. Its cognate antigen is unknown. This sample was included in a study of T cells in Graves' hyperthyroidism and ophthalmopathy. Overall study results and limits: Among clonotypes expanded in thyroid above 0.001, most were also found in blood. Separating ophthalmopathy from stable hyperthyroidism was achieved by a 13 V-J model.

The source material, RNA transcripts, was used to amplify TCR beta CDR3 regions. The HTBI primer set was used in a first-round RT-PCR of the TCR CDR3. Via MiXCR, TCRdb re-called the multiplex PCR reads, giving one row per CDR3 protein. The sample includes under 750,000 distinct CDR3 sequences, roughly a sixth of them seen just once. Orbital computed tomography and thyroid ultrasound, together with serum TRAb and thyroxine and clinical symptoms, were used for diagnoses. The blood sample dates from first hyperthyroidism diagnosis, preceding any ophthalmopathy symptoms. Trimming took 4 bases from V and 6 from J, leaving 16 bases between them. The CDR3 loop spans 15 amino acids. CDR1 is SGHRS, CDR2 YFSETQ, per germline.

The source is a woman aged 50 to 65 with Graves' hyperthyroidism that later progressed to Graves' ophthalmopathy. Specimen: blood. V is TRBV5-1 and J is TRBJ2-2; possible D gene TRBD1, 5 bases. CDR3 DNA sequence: TGCGCCAGCAGCCCGCGGCCAGGGTCTTCCGGGGAGCTGTTTTTT. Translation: CASSPRPGSSGELFF.